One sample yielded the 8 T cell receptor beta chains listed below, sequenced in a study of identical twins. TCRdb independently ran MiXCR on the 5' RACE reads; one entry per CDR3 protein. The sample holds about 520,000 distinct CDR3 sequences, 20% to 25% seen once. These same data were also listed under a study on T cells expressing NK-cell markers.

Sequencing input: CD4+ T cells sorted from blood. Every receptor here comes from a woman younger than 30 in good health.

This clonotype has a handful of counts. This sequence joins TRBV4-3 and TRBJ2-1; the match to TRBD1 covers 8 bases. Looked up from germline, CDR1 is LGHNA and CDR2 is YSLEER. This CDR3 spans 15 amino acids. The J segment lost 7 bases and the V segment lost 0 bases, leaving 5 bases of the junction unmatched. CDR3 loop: CASSQDPQGENEQFF. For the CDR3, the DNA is TGCGCCAGCAGCCAAGACCCACAGGGGGAGAATGAGCAGTTCTTC.

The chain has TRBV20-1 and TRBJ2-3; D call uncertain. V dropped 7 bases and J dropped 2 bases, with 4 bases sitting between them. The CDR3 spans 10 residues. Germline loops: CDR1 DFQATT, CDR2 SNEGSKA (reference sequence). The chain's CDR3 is CSGLTDTQYF. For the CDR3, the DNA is TGCAGTGGACTCACAGATACGCAGTATTTT.

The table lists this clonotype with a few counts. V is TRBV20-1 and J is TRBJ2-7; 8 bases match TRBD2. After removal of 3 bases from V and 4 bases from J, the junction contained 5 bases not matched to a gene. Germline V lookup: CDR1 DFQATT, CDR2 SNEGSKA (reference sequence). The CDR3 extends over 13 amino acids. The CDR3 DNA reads TGCAGTGCTAGCGGAGCGGGAGATTACGAGCAGTACTTC. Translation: CSASGAGDYEQYF.

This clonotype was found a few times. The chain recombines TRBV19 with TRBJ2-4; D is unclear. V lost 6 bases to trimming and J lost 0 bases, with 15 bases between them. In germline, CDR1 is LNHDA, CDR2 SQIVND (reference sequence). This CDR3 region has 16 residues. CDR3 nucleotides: TGTGCCAGTAGCCGAGGACGGTCTACAGCCAAAAACATTCAGTACTTC. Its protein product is CASSRGRSTAKNIQYF.

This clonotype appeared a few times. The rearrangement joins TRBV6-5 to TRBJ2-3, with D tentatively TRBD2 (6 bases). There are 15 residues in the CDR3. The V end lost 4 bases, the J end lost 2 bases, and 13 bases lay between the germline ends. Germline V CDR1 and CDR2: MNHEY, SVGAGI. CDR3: CASSFTGELTDTQYF. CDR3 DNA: TGTGCCAGCAGTTTCACGGGAGAGCTCACAGATACGCAGTATTTT.

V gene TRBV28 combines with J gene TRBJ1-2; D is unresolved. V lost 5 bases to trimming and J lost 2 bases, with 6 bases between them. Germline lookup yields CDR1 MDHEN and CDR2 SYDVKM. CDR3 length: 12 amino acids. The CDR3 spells CASSVGNYGYTF. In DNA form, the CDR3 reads TGTGCCAGCAGTGTTGGGAACTATGGCTACACCTTC.

This chain's CDR3 is CASSPRTRQETQYF. The CDR3 coding sequence is TGTGCCAGCAGTCCCCGGACACGACAAGAGACCCAGTACTTC. The chain employs TRBV12-3 or TRBV12-4 and TRBJ2-5, with D possibly being TRBD1 (5 bases). The CDR3 runs to 14 residues. The ends were cut back, 5 bases at V and 2 bases at J, with 12 bases in the middle.

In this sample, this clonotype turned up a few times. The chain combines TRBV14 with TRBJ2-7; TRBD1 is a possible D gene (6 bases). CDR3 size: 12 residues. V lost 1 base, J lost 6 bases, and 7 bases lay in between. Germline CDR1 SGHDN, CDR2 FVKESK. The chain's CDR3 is CASSQGGLEQYF. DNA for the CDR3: TGTGCCAGCAGCCAAGGGGGGCTCGAGCAGTACTTC.